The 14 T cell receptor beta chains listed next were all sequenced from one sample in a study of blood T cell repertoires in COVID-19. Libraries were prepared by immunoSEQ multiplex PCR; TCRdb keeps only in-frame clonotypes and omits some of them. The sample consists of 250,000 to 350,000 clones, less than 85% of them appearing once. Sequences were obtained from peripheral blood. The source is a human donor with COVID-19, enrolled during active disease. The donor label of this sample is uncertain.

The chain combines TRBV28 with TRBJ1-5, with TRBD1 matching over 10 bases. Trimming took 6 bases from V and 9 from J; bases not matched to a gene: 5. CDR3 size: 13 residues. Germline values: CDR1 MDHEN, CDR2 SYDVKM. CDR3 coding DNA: TGTGCCAGCAGAGGACAGGGGGTAATGCCCCAGCATTTT. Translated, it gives CASRGQGVMPQHF.

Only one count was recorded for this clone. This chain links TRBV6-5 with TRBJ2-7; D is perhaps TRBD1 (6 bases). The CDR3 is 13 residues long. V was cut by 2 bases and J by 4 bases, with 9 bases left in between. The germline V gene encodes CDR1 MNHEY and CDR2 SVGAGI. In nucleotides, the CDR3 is TGTGCCAGCAGTTACGTGACAGGTTACGAGCAGTACTTC. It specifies CASSYVTGYEQYF.

CDR3 residues: CASSHLRGRTGNEKLFF. In DNA form, the CDR3 reads TGTGCCAGTAGTCACCTAAGGGGGAGGACAGGGAATGAAAAACTGTTTTTT. V usage is TRBV19 and J usage is TRBJ1-4, with 8 bases matching TRBD1. V shed 5 bases, J shed 5 bases, and the junction held 13 bases outside the gene matches. Germline V gene sequence: CDR1 LNHDA, CDR2 SQIVND (reference sequence). The CDR3 is 17 residues long.

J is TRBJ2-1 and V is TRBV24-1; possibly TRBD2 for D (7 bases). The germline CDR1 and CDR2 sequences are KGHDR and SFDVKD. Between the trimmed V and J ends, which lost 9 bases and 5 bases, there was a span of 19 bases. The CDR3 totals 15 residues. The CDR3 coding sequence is TGTGCCACCTCCCAGGGGAGGGCCCGGGACAATGAGCAGTTCTTC. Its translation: CATSQGRARDNEQFF.

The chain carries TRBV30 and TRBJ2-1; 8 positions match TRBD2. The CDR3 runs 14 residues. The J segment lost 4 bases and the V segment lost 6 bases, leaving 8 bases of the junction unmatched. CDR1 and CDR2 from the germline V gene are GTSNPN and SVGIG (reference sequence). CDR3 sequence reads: CACTSGFDYNEQFF. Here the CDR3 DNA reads TGTGCCTGCACTAGCGGTTTTGATTACAATGAGCAGTTCTTC.

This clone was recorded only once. In nucleotides, the CDR3 is TGTGCCAGCAGCTCTGGCGGTGGGACAGGGCTTTACGAGCAGTACTTC. It yields the protein CASSSGGGTGLYEQYF. This chain connects TRBV7-2 to TRBJ2-7; 9 positions agree with TRBD1. Germline CDR1 and CDR2: SGHTA and FQGNSA. After removal of 4 bases from V and 4 bases from J, the junction contained 11 bases not matched to a gene. This CDR3 is built from 16 residues.

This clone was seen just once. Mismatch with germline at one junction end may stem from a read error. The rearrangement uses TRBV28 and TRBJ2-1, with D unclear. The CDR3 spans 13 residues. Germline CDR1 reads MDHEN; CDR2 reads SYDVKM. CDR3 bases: TGTACCAGCACCCAATCCAGCTACAATGAGCAGTTCTTC. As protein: CTSTQSSYNEQFF. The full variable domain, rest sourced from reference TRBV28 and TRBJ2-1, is DVKVTQSSRYLVKRTGEKVFLECVQDMDHENMFWYRQDPGLGLRLIYFSYDVKMKEKGDIPEGYSVSREKKERFSLILESASTNQTSMYLCTSTQSSYNEQFFGPGTRLTVL.

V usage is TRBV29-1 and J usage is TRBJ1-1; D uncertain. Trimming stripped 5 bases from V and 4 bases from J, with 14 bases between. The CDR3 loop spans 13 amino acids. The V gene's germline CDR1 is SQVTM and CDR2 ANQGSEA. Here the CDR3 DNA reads TGCAGCGTTAGCCTTACCCCGGGCACTGAAGCTTTCTTT. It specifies CSVSLTPGTEAFF.

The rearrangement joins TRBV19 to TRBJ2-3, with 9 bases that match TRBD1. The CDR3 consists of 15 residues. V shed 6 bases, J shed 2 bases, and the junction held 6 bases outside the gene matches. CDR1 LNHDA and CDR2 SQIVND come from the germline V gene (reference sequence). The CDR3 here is CASRGQGRNTDTQYF. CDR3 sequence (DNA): TGTGCCAGTAGGGGACAGGGTCGGAACACAGATACGCAGTATTTT.

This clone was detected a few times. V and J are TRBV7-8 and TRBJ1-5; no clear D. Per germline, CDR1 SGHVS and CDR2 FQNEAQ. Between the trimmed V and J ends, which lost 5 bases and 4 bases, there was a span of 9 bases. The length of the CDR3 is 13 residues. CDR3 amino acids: CASSPGTNQPQHF. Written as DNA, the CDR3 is TGTGCCAGCAGCCCAGGAACAAATCAGCCCCAGCATTTT. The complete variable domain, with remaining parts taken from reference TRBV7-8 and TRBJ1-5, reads GAGVSQSPRYKVAKRGQDVALRCDPISGHVSLFWYQQALGQGPEFLTYFQNEAQLDKSGLPSDRFFAERPEGSVSTLKIQRTQQEDSAVYLCASSPGTNQPQHFGDGTRLSIL.

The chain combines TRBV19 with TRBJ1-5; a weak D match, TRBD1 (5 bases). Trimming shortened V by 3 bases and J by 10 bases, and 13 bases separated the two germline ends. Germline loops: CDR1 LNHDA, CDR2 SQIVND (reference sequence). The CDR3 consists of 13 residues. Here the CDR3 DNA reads TGTGCCAGTAGTATCAGGGTTGATATTCCCCAGCATTTT. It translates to CASSIRVDIPQHF.

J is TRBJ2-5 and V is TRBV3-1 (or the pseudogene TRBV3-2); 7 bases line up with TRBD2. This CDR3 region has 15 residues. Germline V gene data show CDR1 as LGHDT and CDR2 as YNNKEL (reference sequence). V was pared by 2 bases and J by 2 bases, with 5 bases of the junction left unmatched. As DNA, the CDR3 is TGTGCCAGCAGCCAAATGGCGGGAGAGCAAGAGACCCAGTACTTC. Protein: CASSQMAGEQETQYF.

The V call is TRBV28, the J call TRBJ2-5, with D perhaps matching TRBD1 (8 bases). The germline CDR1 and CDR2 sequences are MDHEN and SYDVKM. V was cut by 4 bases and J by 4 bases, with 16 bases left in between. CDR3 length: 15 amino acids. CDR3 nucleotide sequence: TGTGCCAGCAGTTCGCCCACAGGGGGGGGAGAGACCCAGTACTTC. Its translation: CASSSPTGGGETQYF.

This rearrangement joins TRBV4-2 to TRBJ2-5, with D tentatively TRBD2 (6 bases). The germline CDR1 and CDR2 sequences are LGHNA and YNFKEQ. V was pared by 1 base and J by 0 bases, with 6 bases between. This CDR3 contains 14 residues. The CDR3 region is CASSQGGDQETQYF. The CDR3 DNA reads TGTGCCAGCAGCCAAGGGGGGGACCAAGAGACCCAGTACTTC.